The 20 T cell receptor beta chains below come from one sample, sequenced in a study of tissue T cells after allogeneic stem cell transplantation. Sequenced by immunoSEQ multiplex PCR; TCRdb stores in-frame clones only, minus some. The data show several thousand clones, about 74% seen once. Adult allogeneic hematopoietic cell transplant recipients with steroid-refractory graft-versus-host disease were prospectively enrolled for research autopsy. Sequencing was performed on left colon tissue, taken at autopsy. These TCRs come from a male patient aged 60 or older with steroid-refractory graft-versus-host disease after an allogeneic stem cell transplant. A share of the T cells may be of graft donor origin.

The V gene is TRBV2, the J gene TRBJ2-1, with 11 bases lining up with TRBD2. Per germline, CDR1 SNHLY and CDR2 FYNNEI. The length of the CDR3 is 14 residues. With 5 bases clipped from V and 4 bases from J, the junction kept 1 base outside the gene matches. The CDR3 region is CASSRLAGYNEQFF. In nucleotides, the CDR3 is TGTGCCAGCAGTCGACTAGCGGGGTACAATGAGCAGTTCTTC.

The CDR3 loop is CASMAGQNTEAFF. The CDR3 bases are TGTGCCAGCATGGCCGGACAGAACACTGAAGCTTTCTTT. The chain links TRBV7-9 to TRBJ1-1, with a weak D call TRBD1 (5 bases). Germline V gene data show CDR1 as SEHNR and CDR2 as FQNEAQ (reference sequence). V lost 7 bases, J lost 1 base, and 10 bases lay in between. The CDR3 spans 13 residues.

This clone was picked up a small number of times. The chain links TRBV10-3 to TRBJ2-5; maybe TRBD1 (5 bases). Germline CDR1 ENHRY, CDR2 SYGVKD. This CDR3 contains 16 residues. V was shortened by 0 bases and J by 1 base, with 12 bases between the two germline ends. DNA of the CDR3: TGTGCCATCAGTGAGTCTAGGGCCGACAGCCAAGAGACCCAGTACTTC. It is translated as CAISESRADSQETQYF.

The genes are TRBV6-5 and TRBJ1-6, with D possibly matching TRBD1 (5 bases). The germline V and J ends were trimmed by 7 bases and 9 bases, with 13 bases remaining between them. Germline V gene lookup returns CDR1 MNHEY and CDR2 SVGAGI. CDR3 size: 13 residues. The CDR3 loop is CASMEGSGSPLHF. DNA of the CDR3: TGTGCCAGCATGGAGGGGAGTGGTTCACCCCTCCACTTT.

This chain links TRBV30 with TRBJ2-7; 10 bases agree with TRBD1. Germline loops: CDR1 GTSNPN, CDR2 SVGIG (reference sequence). The CDR3 totals 15 residues. With V trimmed by 0 bases and J by 1 base, 3 bases remained unmatched. CDR3 coding DNA: TGTGCCTGGAGTGTAGACAGGGGGCAGTCCTACGAGCAGTACTTC. Translated, it gives CAWSVDRGQSYEQYF.

This chain connects TRBV2 to TRBJ2-7; possible D gene TRBD1, 5 bases. Germline V lookup: CDR1 SNHLY, CDR2 FYNNEI. The V and J ends lost 8 bases and 4 bases respectively, with 27 bases between them. The CDR3 has 17 amino acids. For the CDR3, the DNA is TGTGCCAGCGCCTCCTCCTCGGACACAAAGTGGGGATACGAGCAGTACTTC. The encoded protein is CASASSSDTKWGYEQYF.

The chain carries TRBV24-1 and TRBJ1-1; D may be TRBD1 (5 bases). Germline V gene lookup returns CDR1 KGHDR and CDR2 SFDVKD. V shed 8 bases and J shed 6 bases, with 18 bases lying between them. CDR3 length: 14 residues. The CDR3 DNA is TGTGCCACCACCCCCGAAGCAGGGCGCCCTGAAGCTTTCTTT. Its protein is CATTPEAGRPEAFF.

V is TRBV5-6 and J is TRBJ1-2; no definite D call. Germline V lookup: CDR1 SGHDT, CDR2 YYEEEE. V lost 0 bases and J lost 0, with 3 bases in between. The CDR3 has 13 amino acids. This chain's CDR3 is CASSLDTNYGYTF. As DNA, the CDR3 is TGTGCCAGCAGCTTGGACACTAACTATGGCTACACCTTC.

The chain carries TRBV5-1 and TRBJ2-7; unclear D gene. Germline V CDR1 and CDR2: SGHRS, YFSETQ. CDR3 length equals 12 residues. V gave up 5 bases and J gave up 7 bases, with 13 bases separating them. The CDR3 DNA reads as TGCGCCAGCAGGGTCAGTGGAGAGGAGCAGTACTTC. Translation: CASRVSGEEQYF.

The gene calls are TRBV6-6 and TRBJ2-5; no definite D call. Trimming took 2 bases from V and 1 from J, leaving 5 bases between them. The CDR3 contains 13 residues. CDR1 MNHNY and CDR2 SVGAGI come from the germline V gene (reference sequence). As DNA, the CDR3 is TGTGCCAGCAGTTACCAGTTCCAAGAGACCCAGTACTTC. As protein: CASSYQFQETQYF.

Only a few counts were recorded for this clone. The chain recombines TRBV5-1 with TRBJ1-2; 7 bases fit TRBD1. Germline values: CDR1 SGHRS, CDR2 YFSETQ. With V trimmed by 3 bases and J by 0 bases, 8 bases remained unmatched. CDR3 length: 16 amino acids. CDR3 amino acids: CASSSPDGTANYGYTF. The CDR3 DNA reads as TGCGCCAGCAGCTCCCCCGACGGGACAGCTAACTATGGCTACACCTTC.

Regarding this clone: One junction end disagrees with the germline gene, perhaps due to a read error. This chain uses TRBV2 with TRBJ2-1, with 8 positions matching TRBD2. Germline CDR1 SNHLY, CDR2 FYNNEI. CDR3 length equals 12 residues. This chain's CDR3 is CASSPQAGARLF. The CDR3 DNA reads TGTGCCAGCAGTCCCCAAGCGGGGGCCCGGCTCTTC. Full variable domain (remainder filled in from reference TRBV2 and TRBJ2-1): EPEVTQTPSHQVTQMGQEVILRCVPISNHLYFYWYRQILGQKVEFLVSFYNNEISEKSEIFDDQFSVERPDGSNFTLKIRSTKLEDSAMYFCASSPQAGARLFGPGTRLTVL.

This clone showed up just once. The V and J genes are TRBV15 and TRBJ1-4; 12 nucleotides align to TRBD1. The junction had 4 bases not matched to a gene; V was cut back by 3 bases and J by 8 bases. The germline gives CDR1 LNHNV, CDR2 YYDKDF (reference sequence). The CDR3 loop spans 15 amino acids. The CDR3 coding sequence is TGTGCCACCAGCAGGGGGGACAGGGGGCAAGAAAAACTGTTTTTT. Translation gives CATSRGDRGQEKLFF.

J is TRBJ2-7 and V is TRBV28, with 9 bases identical to TRBD2. CDR3 length: 14 residues. Trimming took 1 base from V and 3 from J; bases not matched to a gene: 1. Per germline, CDR1 MDHEN and CDR2 SYDVKM. CDR3 sequence reads: CASSLSSGVYEQYF. CDR3 in DNA: TGTGCCAGCAGTTTATCTAGCGGGGTCTACGAGCAGTACTTC.

The chain joins TRBV19 to TRBJ1-2, with TRBD1 matching over 7 bases. The length of the CDR3 is 12 residues. V lost 5 bases to trimming and J lost 8 bases; unmatched junction nucleotides: 5. Per the germline V gene, CDR1 is LNHDA and CDR2 is SQIVND (reference sequence). CDR3 loop: CASSWTGLGYTF. Written as DNA, the CDR3 is TGTGCCAGTAGTTGGACAGGCTTAGGCTACACCTTC. Drawing the rest from reference TRBV19 and TRBJ1-2, the complete variable domain is DGGITQSPKYLFRKEGQNVTLSCEQNLNHDAMYWYRQDPGQGLRLIYYSQIVNDFQKGDIAEGYSVSREKKESFPLTVTSAQKNPTAFYLCASSWTGLGYTFGSGTRLTVV.

This chain joins TRBV18 and TRBJ1-1; no definite D call. The CDR3 totals 14 residues. Trimming took 2 bases from V and 1 from J, leaving 8 bases between them. The germline V gene has CDR1 KGHSH and CDR2 LQKENI. CDR3 residues: CASSPSGGNTEAFF. The CDR3 bases are TGTGCCAGCTCACCATCTGGCGGGAACACTGAAGCTTTCTTT.

This rearrangement joins TRBV30 to TRBJ1-1; TRBD1 agrees at 12 bases. CDR1 is GTSNPN, CDR2 SVGIG, per germline (reference sequence). This CDR3 comprises 15 residues. V was pared by 2 bases and J by 10 bases, with 11 bases of the junction left unmatched. The CDR3 DNA reads TGTGCCTGGAGTTTGAACCCGGGACAGGGGGCAGGAGCTTTCTTT. Translation: CAWSLNPGQGAGAFF. The full variable domain, with the rest looked up from reference TRBV30 and TRBJ1-1, is SQTIHQWPATLVQPVGSPLSLECTVEGTSNPNLYWYRQAAGRGLQLLFYSVGIGQISSEVPQNLSASRPQDRQFILSSKKLLLSDSGFYLCAWSLNPGQGAGAFFGQGTRLTVV.

The chain employs TRBV28 and TRBJ2-2, with D unresolved. There are 15 residues in the CDR3. The germline V gene encodes CDR1 MDHEN and CDR2 SYDVKM. Trimming took 2 bases from V and 2 from J, leaving 9 bases between them. This CDR3 reads CASSLIRSNTGELFF. The CDR3 DNA is TGTGCCAGCAGTTTAATCCGGTCTAACACCGGGGAGCTGTTTTTT.

This clone came up a few times. The chain uses TRBV11-2 and TRBJ2-1; D is undetermined. This CDR3 comprises 15 residues. Germline V gene lookup returns CDR1 SGHAT and CDR2 FQNNGV. Trimming removed 0 bases at V and 7 bases at J, with 13 bases between. The DNA of the CDR3 is TGTGCCAGCAGCTTAGATATTGCCCCCGGGAATGAGCAGTTCTTC. This translates into CASSLDIAPGNEQFF.

The CDR3 sequence: CASSPGQGFRNEKLFF. DNA of the CDR3: TGTGCCAGCAGCCCTGGCCAGGGGTTCCGTAATGAAAAACTGTTTTTT. This chain links TRBV11-2 with TRBJ1-4, with a tentative D call TRBD1 (6 bases). V lost 5 bases, J lost 4 bases, and 17 bases lay in between. This CDR3 spans 16 amino acids. Germline V lookup: CDR1 SGHAT, CDR2 FQNNGV.